Sequencing of this T cell receptor beta chain was carried out in a study of T cell responses to AZD1222 COVID-19 vaccine (dated by TCRdb to about 2021). With regard to the full study: AZD1222 recipients whose second dose came at about 4 weeks and those whose second dose came at about 12 weeks were combined into one group, since spike-specific TCR depth and breadth did not differ between the two schedules. Enrollment into the trials was organized by age into subgroups of 18-55, 56-69 and 70-plus years, and those subgroups contained roughly 140, 27 and 60 TCR-sequenced participants, respectively. A total of 233 trial participants underwent TCR sequencing, of whom around 200 received two doses of AZD1222 and about 26 received two doses of the MenACWY control vaccine. General findings and caveats noted by the study authors: Nearly half of unique spike-specific TCRs reportedly recognized epitopes outside regions mutated in the B.1.351 and B.1.1.7 variants. The vaccine-associated CD4 TCRs covered the entire spike protein, and the dominant responses fell in regions 160-218 and 743-854. No day 14 peak-response samples were available, so repertoires were characterized only after the peak T cell response. The 56-69-year group was small, and its depth increase did not reach significance, likely because of low power. Most participants were white British and females outnumbered males, and the authors suggested that clonal diversity may have been underestimated. After two AZD1222 doses, both the breadth and the depth of spike-specific TCRs were significantly higher than at day 0 and than in MenACWY recipients. Only five to seven AZD1222 recipients were SARS-CoV-2 seropositive at baseline, limiting conclusions about previously exposed vaccinees.

The time point label for this specimen denotes: baseline before first vaccination. Vaccinee samples came from UK trials COV001 and COV002, including a single-blind randomized controlled phase 2/3 trial of AZD1222 (ChAdOx1 nCoV-19) in healthy adults. For TCRbeta chain sequencing, PBMC samples from trial participants were taken at day 0 and at day 28 after the second dose. As concerns this clone: There is no known antigen for this receptor. It has no much larger one-base neighbor in the sample; base qualities were not kept.

The CDR3 regions of human TCRbeta chains were analyzed by immunosequencing. Turning to the authors' computational methods: TCRs in the repertoires were matched against a reference library of SARS-CoV-2-specific TCRs that had been generated with the MIRA antigen-specificity platform. Breadth was defined as the fraction of unique TCRs that were SARS-CoV-2-associated. Depth was defined as the fraction of total T cells that were SARS-CoV-2-associated. Using the MIRA data, every spike-specific TCR was mapped to the spike region that the TCR reacted to and assigned to either a CD4 or a CD8 class. Log10-transformed breadth and depth values were compared by one-way ANOVA with Sidak's multiple comparisons tests. Here the immuneACCESS table is served through TCRdb, limited to in-frame sequences with V and J called. Missing clones are a known gap in these copies; in checked studies unresolved V genes cover under half, and the rest lacks a known reason. V and J calls and clone size are as listed in that table; D and trimming were resolved from the DNA. The sample has around 150,000 clones on record, about 93% of them singletons. The ten top clones hold about 4.6% of the sample.

Germline trimming amounts to 7 bases on V and 4 bases on J, with 5 as the count of junction bases outside the gene matches. The CDR3 measures 13 amino acids from cysteine to phenylalanine. Of all the DNA, just the CDR3 is kept, 39 bases in frame from base 1. Sequencing was performed on peripheral blood, taken on day 0 of AZD1222 vaccination. This sequence was found in an adult in good health. This chain is built from TRBV12-3 or TRBV12-4 and TRBJ2-7, with 9 central nucleotides matching TRBD1. The bases read TGTGCCAGCAAACAGGGGGCTGGGTACGAGCAGTACTTC. This gives the protein CASKQGAGYEQYF.